The entry that follows covers one TCR beta chain sequence. Each CDR3 protein is one row after TCRdb ran MiXCR on the 5' RACE reads. The sample contains 530,000 or so distinct CDR3 sequences, around 16% of which appear only once. The germline V gene has CDR1 DFQATT and CDR2 SNEGSKA (reference sequence). The CDR3 is 15 residues long. With 1 base removed from V and 4 bases from J, the gap between germline ends came to 17 bases. The entry originates in a study of T-cell memory formation after mild COVID-19. Sequencing used PBMCs or a T cell subset sorted from them (not recorded which). The TCR originated in an adult woman who had mild COVID-19 (a few samples of this study predate the infection). Cell type and time point are not known. The rearrangement uses TRBV20-1 and TRBJ2-7; maybe TRBD2 (5 bases). CDR3 residues: CSARGGDYLGYEQYF. The CDR3 region has the DNA TGCAGTGCTAGAGGCGGCGACTATCTCGGGTACGAGCAGTACTTC.